This T cell receptor beta chain was identified during a study of molecular identifiers for immune sequencing clone quantification. Ten or more counts support this clonotype. Library preparation followed earlier protocols using designated TCR primers. TCRdb used MiXCR to reprocess the PCR reads, holding one entry per CDR3 protein. The table has 88,000 or so distinct CDR3 sequences, under 25% seen once; the top ten hold roughly 1%. Between the trimmed V and J ends, which lost 3 bases and 5 bases, there was a span of 16 bases. This CDR3 is 15 amino acids long. The V gene's germline CDR1 is PRHDT and CDR2 FYEKMQ (reference sequence).

The sample consisted of naive CD8+ T cells from blood, with Jurkat cell RNA spiked in. Sample subset: FACS-sorted CD8+CD4-CCR7+CD45RA+ naive T cells. This TCR was sampled from a human donor in good health. Some libraries in this study had Jurkat cell RNA spiked in. The chain joins TRBV13 to TRBJ2-5; weak D call: TRBD1 (6 bases). The CDR3 sequence is CASSFNTGFGETQYF. The CDR3 DNA is TGTGCCAGCAGCTTTAATACAGGGTTCGGGGAGACCCAGTACTTC.